This T cell receptor (beta chain) was found in a study of read filtering for tumor transcriptome and immune sequencing (dated by TCRdb to 2018 to 2020). For context, the study as a whole: The cohort was composed of 17 to 20 male and about 14 female patients, with a mean age of approximately 70 years and an age range of roughly 45 to 85. Under revised international staging, roughly 8 patients fell into R-ISS I, approximately 15 into R-ISS II and 6 or 7 into R-ISS III. Whole-transcriptome libraries were prepared with the TruSeq RNA Access Library Prep Kit after DNase treatment. Per sample, about 4 to 11 million TCR-region mapped reads were obtained with IR-seq, compared with only about 85 to 1273 with RNA-seq. Using the same bone marrow samples, the study compared TCR repertoires obtained by targeted immune repertoire sequencing with those obtained by bulk whole-transcriptome sequencing. A main aim was a read-filtering strategy for immune repertoire data, specifically whether clonotypes supported by a single read should be removed. Points the paper makes about the study in general: The sorted CD138-negative fraction was a mixed bone marrow immune population, not purified T cells. IR-seq captured clonotypes at much higher depth and more reliably than RNA-seq, and smaller IR-seq throughput sufficed to identify most shared clonotypes. Single-read clonotypes made up around 86% of clonotypes but only around 4% of total reads in IR-seq, compared with 65% to 75% of clonotypes and approximately 45% of reads in RNA-seq. When single-read clonotypes were removed, the proportions of shared clonotypes in IR-seq and RNA-seq correlated more strongly.

Every patient had bone marrow sampled at the time of active disease. Ficoll-Hypaque density gradient centrifugation was used to isolate bone marrow mononuclear cells. Myeloma plasma cells were removed and CD138-negative cells were collected by negative selection after labeling with CD138 magnetic microbeads on a MACS separator. Flow cytometry on an Attune NxT with CD138 antibodies was used to check the purity of the isolated cells. Total RNA was extracted with TRIzol reagent and quantified with a NanoDrop spectrophotometer. For each patient, the CD138-negative bone marrow sample underwent paired RNA-seq and IR-seq. TCR libraries were built from about 400 ng RNA with the Immunoverse kit, using molecular barcoded adaptors covering alpha/delta and beta/gamma chains. TCR library preparation used the same RNA that was used for transcriptome sequencing. TCR libraries were sequenced on an Illumina HiSeq 4000 with 2 x 150 cycles. On the authors' methods: Using MiXCR, which included quality filtering and error correction, TCR reads were aligned to human V, D, J and C references and then assembled into CDR3 clonotypes. The tcR package in R was used for analysis of clonotype counts and gene usage diversity. For inspection of raw mapping reads, RNA-seq reads were mapped by STAR aligner version 2.5.3a onto GRCh37 of the human genome. IR-seq fastq files were randomly downsampled with Seqtk 1.3 to test the effect of sequencing depth on detected clonotypes. TCRdb reprocessing: public reads trimmed at Q25 with fastp, clones called with MiXCR, in-frame beta chains kept. For every CDR3 protein sequence, its rows merge into one entry that carries the most common genes and DNA. The V and J calls follow TCRdb's processing rather than the paper's. The sample includes 50,000 or so distinct CDR3 sequences, with 15% to 20% observed a single time. Jointly, the top ten make up over 15% of the sample.

In its sample, this clonotype was seen many times. This clone's antigen is unknown. No quality values exist for individual bases; no much larger clone is one base distant. The source of this sequence is a donor older than 35 with multiple myeloma. Material for sequencing was a population of CD138-negative cells sorted from bone marrow. The label giving this sample's cell subset or site can be read as: bone marrow mononuclear cells depleted of CD138+ plasma/myeloma cells by negative magnetic selection.

The DNA sequence follows: TGTGCCAGCAGTCCATTAGGGGGGGGGTTTAATGAGCAGTTCTTC. Translated, this is CASSPLGGGFNEQFF. The V gene is TRBV2 and the J gene is TRBJ2-1, with TRBD2 tentatively as D gene (7 bases match). The CDR1 and CDR2 encoded by the germline V gene are SNHLY and FYNNEI. At the junction V is shortened by 5 bases and J by 7 bases, with 18 bases in between. Including the terminal cysteine and phenylalanine, the CDR3 comprises 15 residues. Of the read, only the CDR3 DNA is kept; its 45 bases are in frame from base 1.